Below are 27 T cell receptor beta chains sequenced from a single sample in a study of cytomegalovirus exposure and HLA in healthy donors. Sequenced by immunoSEQ multiplex PCR; TCRdb stores in-frame clones only, minus some. This table has approximately 70,000 clones, roughly 92% appearing once. The specimen sequenced was PBMCs. The receptor set was obtained from a woman aged 18 to 35 in good health and CMV-seronegative.

This chain joins TRBV28 and TRBJ1-1; unclear D gene. The V and J ends lost 9 bases and 4 bases respectively, with 21 bases between them. Looked up from germline, CDR1 is MDHEN and CDR2 is SYDVKM. The CDR3 consists of 15 residues. The CDR3, as DNA: TGTGCCAGTCAGAAATATCCGGGTTGGCTCACTGAAGCTTTCTTT. Encoded protein: CASQKYPGWLTEAFF.

The chain couples TRBV6-1 to TRBJ1-2; D may be TRBD1 (5 bases). The CDR3 extends over 18 amino acids. Trimming took 3 bases from V and 1 from J, leaving 21 bases between them. The V gene's germline CDR1 is MNHNS and CDR2 SASEGT. The CDR3 DNA is TGTGCCAGCAGTGACCACGCGAGGAGGGGCCGCTATAACTATGGCTACACCTTC. Its protein is CASSDHARRGRYNYGYTF.

The V gene is TRBV5-4, the J gene TRBJ2-3; 9 positions match TRBD2. V was pared by 4 bases and J by 5 bases, with 14 bases of the junction left unmatched. In germline, CDR1 is SGHNT, CDR2 YYREEE (reference sequence). There are 17 residues in the CDR3. The CDR3: CASSRSSGGGAKDTQYF. In DNA, the CDR3 is TGTGCCAGCAGCCGCTCCTCGGGCGGGGGGGCCAAAGATACGCAGTATTTT.

The V gene is TRBV11-2, the J gene TRBJ2-7; TRBD1 might be the D (5 bases). The CDR3 runs 17 residues. Per the germline V gene, CDR1 is SGHAT and CDR2 is FQNNGV. Trimming pared 1 base from V and 2 bases from J, leaving 18 bases between. CDR3: CASSLAYLQAGPYEQYF. In DNA, the CDR3 is TGTGCCAGCAGCTTAGCCTACTTACAGGCCGGACCCTACGAGCAGTACTTC.

This chain uses TRBV19 with TRBJ2-1; 8 bases map to TRBD2. V lost 3 bases, J lost 4 bases, and 5 bases stayed unmatched. Germline CDR1 and CDR2: LNHDA and SQIVND (reference sequence). There are 15 residues in the CDR3. For the CDR3, the DNA is TGTGCCAGTAGTATGGGACTAGACGGTTACAATGAGCAGTTCTTC. Protein product: CASSMGLDGYNEQFF.

The gene calls are TRBV6-1 and TRBJ1-1, with D unclear. Germline V gene data show CDR1 as MNHNS and CDR2 as SASEGT. The CDR3 consists of 13 residues. V was clipped by 1 base and J by 1 base, with 4 bases between them. In DNA, the CDR3 is TGTGCCAGCAGTGAAGTGCGGAACACTGAAGCTTTCTTT. Its translation: CASSEVRNTEAFF.

The V call is TRBV28, the J call TRBJ1-2, with unresolved D. CDR1 is MDHEN, CDR2 SYDVKM, per germline. The CDR3 contains 16 residues. Trimming cost V 2 bases and J 0 bases, with 13 bases left between them. CDR3 sequence (DNA): TGTGCCAGCAGTTTAGGGTGGAGGCACGCTAACTATGGCTACACCTTC. The encoded protein is CASSLGWRHANYGYTF.

This rearrangement joins TRBV9 to TRBJ1-6, with 7 bases aligning to TRBD1. Unmatched junction bases numbered 10, after V lost 4 bases and J lost 0 bases. The CDR3 has 18 amino acids. Germline assignment: CDR1 SGDLS and CDR2 YYNGEE. CDR3 coding DNA: TGTGCCAGCAGCCCTTGGGACAGCTCCAGCTCCTATAATTCACCCCTCCACTTT. Translated, it gives CASSPWDSSSSYNSPLHF.

The J gene is TRBJ2-2, the V gene TRBV4-2; D perhaps matches TRBD2 (6 bases). Germline values: CDR1 LGHNA, CDR2 YNFKEQ. This CDR3 is 15 amino acids long. V was cut by 0 bases and J by 5 bases, with 10 bases left in between. CDR3 coding DNA: TGTGCCAGCAGCCAAGACCGGGAGCCGACCGGGGAGCTGTTTTTT. It specifies CASSQDREPTGELFF.

The J gene is TRBJ1-1, the V gene TRBV19; D possibly corresponds to TRBD1 (5 bases). Germline CDR1 reads LNHDA; CDR2 reads SQIVND (reference sequence). V was trimmed by 1 base and J by 3 bases, leaving 6 bases between them. The CDR3 runs 13 residues. The CDR3 loop reads CASSIVGDTEAFF. The DNA of the CDR3 is TGTGCCAGTAGTATAGTAGGGGACACTGAAGCTTTCTTT.

This chain links TRBV15 with TRBJ1-1, with a possible D match to TRBD1 (6 bases). This CDR3 spans 14 amino acids. Germline CDR1 and CDR2: LNHNV and YYDKDF (reference sequence). V lost 2 bases, J lost 3 bases, and 10 bases lay in between. The CDR3: CATSRQAGDTEAFF. The DNA for the CDR3 is TGTGCCACCAGCAGACAGGCAGGGGACACTGAAGCTTTCTTT.

The rearrangement uses TRBV20-1 and TRBJ2-5; weak D call: TRBD1 (6 bases). The CDR3 covers 8 residues. Trimming removed 7 bases at V and 11 bases at J, with 8 bases between. The germline CDR1 and CDR2 sequences are DFQATT and SNEGSKA (reference sequence). CDR3 sequence: CSGGLQYF. In DNA, the CDR3 is TGCAGTGGGGGGCTTCAGTACTTC.

In this sample, this clone turned up a few times. The chain recombines TRBV11-3 with TRBJ2-3, with a tentative D call TRBD1 (5 bases). With 6 bases removed from V and 1 base from J, the gap between germline ends came to 8 bases. Germline values: CDR1 SGHNT, CDR2 YENEEA. The CDR3 extends over 13 amino acids. The CDR3: CASRKGGTDTQYF. The CDR3 nucleotides read TGTGCCAGCAGAAAAGGGGGCACAGATACGCAGTATTTT.

This rearrangement joins TRBV5-1 to TRBJ2-7; 12 bases are shared with TRBD2. Per the germline V gene, CDR1 is SGHRS and CDR2 is YFSETQ. With 1 base clipped from V and 2 bases from J, the junction kept 10 bases outside the gene matches. This CDR3 region has 18 residues. DNA for the CDR3: TGCGCCAGCAGCTTGTTTCCTAGCGGGGGGGACCTGACCTACGAGCAGTACTTC. Its translation: CASSLFPSGGDLTYEQYF.

The chain uses TRBV6-5 and TRBJ2-5, with D perhaps TRBD2 (5 bases). The CDR3 has 13 residues. Germline V lookup: CDR1 MNHEY, CDR2 SVGAGI. Trimming removed 2 bases at V and 5 bases at J, with 9 bases between. The CDR3, as DNA: TGTGCCAGCAGTTACCGATCGGGGGAGACCCAGTACTTC. This codes for CASSYRSGETQYF.

The V gene is TRBV28, the J gene TRBJ2-1, with 9 bases fitting TRBD1. This CDR3 comprises 15 residues. J was trimmed by 6 bases and V by 6 bases; bases with no gene match: 9. CDR1 is MDHEN and CDR2 is SYDVKM in the germline V gene. CDR3 coding DNA: TGTGCCAGCAGCCATGGTGGGACAGGGTCCAATGAGCAGTTCTTC. This gives the protein CASSHGGTGSNEQFF.

The V and J genes are TRBV19 and TRBJ1-1; no clear D gene. The CDR3 consists of 17 residues. CDR1 LNHDA and CDR2 SQIVND come from the germline V gene (reference sequence). V lost 7 bases and J 0 bases, leaving 21 bases between the germline ends. CDR3: CASINTRRGIMNTEAFF. The CDR3 region has the DNA TGTGCCAGTATCAATACGAGGAGAGGGATCATGAACACTGAAGCTTTCTTT.

The genes are TRBV7-2 and TRBJ1-2, with TRBD1 identical over 9 bases. Trimming took 5 bases from V and 6 from J; bases not matched to a gene: 4. CDR1 is SGHTA and CDR2 is FQGNSA in the germline V gene. This CDR3 contains 13 residues. The CDR3 spells CASSRTGENGYTF. DNA of the CDR3: TGTGCCAGCAGCCGGACAGGGGAAAATGGCTACACCTTC.

The CDR3 DNA follows: TGTGCCAGCAGTTTGCAAACAGGGTTTTATCAGCCCCAGCATTTT. Translating gives CASSLQTGFYQPQHF. The rearrangement links TRBV28 to TRBJ1-5; tentative D call: TRBD1 (6 bases). Trimming stripped 3 bases from V and 5 bases from J, with 14 bases between. Per the germline V gene, CDR1 is MDHEN and CDR2 is SYDVKM. CDR3 length equals 15 residues.

Comments on this clone: Other DNA sequences of this sample code for an identical CDR3. The rearrangement links TRBV28 to TRBJ2-7; maybe TRBD1 (6 bases). The CDR3 runs to 15 residues. CDR1 is MDHEN and CDR2 is SYDVKM in the germline V gene. V dropped 7 bases and J dropped 2 bases, with 18 bases sitting between them. DNA of the CDR3: TGTGCCAGCAAACCCGGGACACACGACACCTACGAGCAGTACTTC. Translation: CASKPGTHDTYEQYF.

The chain combines TRBV6-1 with TRBJ2-7, with a possible D match to TRBD1 (6 bases). V gave up 4 bases and J gave up 1 base, with 11 bases separating them. Germline CDR1 and CDR2: MNHNS and SASEGT. This CDR3 region has 14 residues. The CDR3 reads CASSVGQRSYEQYF. The CDR3 coding sequence is TGTGCCAGCAGTGTAGGACAGAGGTCCTACGAGCAGTACTTC.

The V gene is TRBV4-1, the J gene TRBJ1-5; no clear D. This CDR3 region has 19 residues. Per germline, CDR1 MGHRA and CDR2 YSYEKL. Trimming removed 0 bases from V and 2 bases from J, with 20 bases in between. In DNA, the CDR3 is TGCGCCAGCAGCCAAGATAAGTCAGGTATCCCGGCCCGCAATCAGCCCCAGCATTTT. It yields the protein CASSQDKSGIPARNQPQHF.

The rearrangement links TRBV7-8 to TRBJ2-7; no clear D gene. The CDR3 is 16 residues long. V lost 5 bases and J lost 1, with 18 bases in between. In germline, CDR1 is SGHVS, CDR2 FQNEAQ. Here the CDR3 reads CASSTPLAPTSYEQYF. CDR3 nucleotide sequence: TGTGCCAGCAGCACCCCCCTTGCCCCGACTTCCTACGAGCAGTACTTC.

V gene TRBV6-6 combines with J gene TRBJ2-2; the match to TRBD2 covers 9 bases. Trimming removed 6 bases from V and 1 base from J; junction bases left unmatched: 6. This CDR3 has 16 residues. Per germline, CDR1 MNHNY and CDR2 SVGAGI (reference sequence). The CDR3 sequence is CASSQSGGLNTGELFF. The CDR3 nucleotides read TGTGCCAGCAGCCAAAGCGGGGGGCTGAACACCGGGGAGCTGTTTTTT.

The chain carries TRBV28 and TRBJ1-5; 7 bases match TRBD1. Germline assignment: CDR1 MDHEN and CDR2 SYDVKM. There are 14 residues in the CDR3. Trimming cost V 6 bases and J 4 bases; bases outside gene matches: 6. In DNA form, the CDR3 reads TGTGCCAGCAGCTCTACAGGGGATAATCAGCCCCAGCATTTT. It is translated as CASSSTGDNQPQHF.

V gene TRBV4-3 combines with J gene TRBJ2-2, with D tentatively TRBD2 (5 bases). Germline loops: CDR1 LGHNA, CDR2 YSLEER. The CDR3 totals 16 residues. V was clipped by 4 bases and J by 1 base, with 13 bases between them. The CDR3 reads CASSPSVAKNTGELFF. CDR3 DNA sequence: TGCGCCAGCAGCCCAAGCGTAGCGAAGAACACCGGGGAGCTGTTTTTT.

In its sample, this clone was seen once. This chain connects TRBV4-1 to TRBJ2-3, with TRBD2 matching 12 bases. V lost 1 base to trimming and J lost 8 bases; unmatched junction nucleotides: 7. Germline V gene lookup returns CDR1 MGHRA and CDR2 YSYEKL. The CDR3 contains 16 residues. The CDR3 sequence is CASSQGLAGGPGTQYF. The CDR3 DNA reads TGCGCCAGCAGCCAAGGTCTAGCGGGGGGGCCAGGTACGCAGTATTTT.